A selection of T cell receptor beta chains follows, all from one sample in a study of vaccination effects on CD4 cells after COVID-19. Their cognate antigens are unknown. Libraries were prepared by immunoSEQ multiplex PCR; TCRdb keeps only in-frame clonotypes and omits some of them. The sample has tens of thousands of clones; less than 85% are singletons. Sample: CD4+ T cells from PBMCs cultured without peptide, taken after COVID-19 vaccination. Receptors originate from a human donor who received a COVID-19 vaccine. Each CDR3 is given with its conserved first and last residue. The D gene is left open where the match is weak. Clone size is shown for a subset of rows, as once, few, many or a class of expanded clone.

J gene | D gene | V gene | clone size | CDR3 protein | CDR3 DNA
TRBJ1-1 | . | TRBV14 | . | CASSPGLQFGRNTEAFF | TGTGCCAGCAGCCCTGGGCTACAGTTTGGAAGGAACACTGAAGCTTTCTTT
TRBJ1-3 | TRBD1 | TRBV5-1 | few | CASANQGQGSGNTIYF | TGCGCCAGCGCCAACCAAGGACAGGGCTCTGGAAACACCATATATTTT
TRBJ1-4 | TRBD1 | TRBV29-1 | few | CSVVRGQGEFEKLFF | TGCAGCGTTGTTCGTGGACAGGGAGAATTTGAAAAACTGTTTTTT
TRBJ2-3 | . | TRBV2 | . | CASSDTPSTDTQYF | TGTGCCAGCAGTGACACCCCTAGCACAGATACGCAGTATTTT
TRBJ2-6 | . | TRBV9 | . | CASSVEDSYNSGANVLTF | TGTGCCAGCAGCGTCGAAGACAGCTATAACTCTGGGGCCAACGTCCTGACTTTC
TRBJ1-4 | . | TRBV18 | . | CASSPSRYGQGEKLFF | TGTGCCAGCTCACCTAGTAGGTACGGCCAGGGGGAAAAACTGTTTTTT
TRBJ2-6 | . | TRBV7-3 | . | CASSQGPLVGGANVLTF | TGTGCCAGCAGCCAGGGACCCCTCGTAGGTGGGGCCAACGTCCTGACTTTC
TRBJ1-2 | TRBD1 | TRBV7-9 | . | CASSLETGAPGYTF | TGTGCCAGCAGCTTGGAGACAGGGGCTCCTGGCTACACCTTC
TRBJ2-4 | . | TRBV5-1 | . | CASSPEGASGRFIAKNIQYF | TGCGCCAGCAGCCCAGAGGGGGCGAGCGGGCGCTTTATAGCCAAAAACATTCAGTACTTC
TRBJ2-5 | . | TRBV15 | once | CATSRVGETQYF | TGTGCCACCAGCAGAGTAGGGGAGACCCAGTACTTC
TRBJ2-2 | . | TRBV12-3/TRBV12-4 | once | CASSFGAPGELFF | TGTGCCAGCAGTTTTGGGGCCCCCGGGGAGCTGTTTTTT
TRBJ2-2 | TRBD2 | TRBV19 | . | CASSRTSGNTGELFF | TGTGCCAGTAGTAGGACTAGCGGGAACACCGGGGAGCTGTTTTTT
TRBJ2-3 | . | TRBV19 | . | CASSNQYGGTDTQYF | TGTGCCAGTAGTAACCAATACGGGGGCACAGATACGCAGTATTTT
TRBJ2-5 | TRBD1 | TRBV15 | . | CATSREPGGEETQYF | TGTGCCACCAGCAGAGAGCCAGGGGGCGAGGAGACCCAGTACTTC
TRBJ2-5 | . | TRBV19 | . | CASSIEGQGLQETQYF | TGTGCCAGTAGTATAGAAGGGCAGGGCTTACAAGAGACCCAGTACTTC
TRBJ2-5 | . | TRBV28 | . | CASNDSGKGETQYF | TGTGCCAGTAACGATTCAGGGAAGGGGGAGACCCAGTACTTC
TRBJ1-4 | . | TRBV21-1 | . | CASSGQGATNEKLFF | TGTGCCAGCAGCGGCCAGGGCGCAACTAATGAAAAACTGTTTTTT
TRBJ1-1 | . | TRBV2 | . | CASSSLMDTEAFF | TGTGCCAGCAGTTCTCTCATGGACACTGAAGCTTTCTTT
TRBJ1-2 | TRBD1 | TRBV7-8 | . | CASSLAGTGDYGYTF | TGTGCCAGCAGCTTAGCCGGGACAGGGGACTATGGCTACACCTTC
TRBJ2-5 | TRBD1 | TRBV5-1 | . | CASSLGGQGETQYF | TGCGCCAGCAGCTTGGGGGGACAGGGGGAGACCCAGTACTTC
TRBJ1-2 | . | TRBV5-6 | . | CASHTTNRVLIGYTF | TGTGCCAGCCATACTACTAACAGGGTTTTGATCGGCTACACCTTC
TRBJ1-1 | TRBD1 | TRBV4-1 | . | CASSHMGKGQGNTEAFF | TGCGCCAGCAGCCATATGGGGAAAGGACAGGGGAACACTGAAGCTTTCTTT
TRBJ1-1 | . | TRBV5-1 | once | CASSLGGSMNTEAFF | TGCGCCAGCAGCTTGGGTGGCAGCATGAACACTGAAGCTTTCTTT
TRBJ2-2 | . | TRBV30 | . | CALKGGINTGELFF | TGTGCCTTGAAAGGGGGGATAAACACCGGGGAGCTGTTTTTT
TRBJ1-1 | . | TRBV7-9 | . | CASSPGTQNTEAFF | TGTGCCAGCAGCCCCGGGACCCAGAACACTGAAGCTTTCTTT
TRBJ2-2 | . | TRBV6-5 | . | CASCPGDQNGELFF | TGTGCCAGCTGCCCAGGGGATCAGAACGGGGAGCTGTTTTTT
TRBJ2-1 | . | TRBV18 | . | CASSTYTGEIMANEQFF | TGTGCCAGCTCCACCTACACCGGGGAGATAATGGCCAATGAGCAGTTCTTC
TRBJ2-1 | . | TRBV2 | . | CARFRISYNEQFF | TGTGCCAGGTTCAGGATTTCTTACAATGAGCAGTTCTTC
TRBJ2-5 | TRBD1 | TRBV7-3 | . | CASSRLGQDKETQYF | TGTGCCAGCAGCCGACTGGGACAGGACAAAGAGACCCAGTACTTC
TRBJ1-5 | . | TRBV18 | . | CASSLYGGESRQPQHF | TGTGCCAGCTCACTCTACGGAGGGGAGTCCAGGCAGCCCCAGCATTTT
TRBJ2-3 | TRBD2 | TRBV18 | . | CASSPGTSGSTDTQYF | TGTGCCAGCTCACCCGGGACTAGCGGGAGCACAGATACGCAGTATTTT
TRBJ1-2 | . | TRBV6-1 | . | CASSEPLYGYTF | TGTGCCAGCAGTGAACCTCTCTATGGCTACACCTTC
TRBJ1-2 | . | TRBV4-3 | . | CASSQTPKAANYGYTF | TGCGCCAGCAGCCAAACTCCTAAGGCAGCTAACTATGGCTACACCTTC
TRBJ1-6 | TRBD1 | TRBV7-2 | . | CASRWRGLDSPLHF | TGTGCCAGCAGATGGAGGGGGCTTGATTCACCCCTCCACTTT
TRBJ1-5 | . | TRBV15 | . | CATSRAAGSNQPQHF | TGTGCCACCAGCAGAGCTGCAGGTAGCAATCAGCCCCAGCATTTT
TRBJ1-2 | TRBD1 | TRBV24-1 | . | CATSDGQGWGGYTF | TGTGCCACCAGTGATGGACAGGGTTGGGGTGGCTACACCTTC
TRBJ2-5 | TRBD2 | TRBV5-1 | . | CASTTGGRETQYF | TGCGCCAGCACCACGGGGGGTAGGGAGACCCAGTACTTC